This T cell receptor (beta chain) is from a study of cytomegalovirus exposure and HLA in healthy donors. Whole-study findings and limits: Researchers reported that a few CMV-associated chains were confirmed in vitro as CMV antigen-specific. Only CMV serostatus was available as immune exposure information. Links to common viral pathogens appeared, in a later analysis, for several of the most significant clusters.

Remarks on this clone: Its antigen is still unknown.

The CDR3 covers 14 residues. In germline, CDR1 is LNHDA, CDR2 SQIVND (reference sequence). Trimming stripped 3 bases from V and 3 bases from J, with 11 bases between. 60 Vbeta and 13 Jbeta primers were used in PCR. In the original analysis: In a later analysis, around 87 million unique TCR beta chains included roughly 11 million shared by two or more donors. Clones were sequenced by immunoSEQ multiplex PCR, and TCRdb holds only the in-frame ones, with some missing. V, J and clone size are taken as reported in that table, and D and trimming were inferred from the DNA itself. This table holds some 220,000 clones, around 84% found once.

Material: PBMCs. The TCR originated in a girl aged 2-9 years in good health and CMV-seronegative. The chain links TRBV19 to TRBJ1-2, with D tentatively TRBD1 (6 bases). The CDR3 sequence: CASSIWGLDYGYTF. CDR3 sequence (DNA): TGTGCCAGTAGTATTTGGGGGCTCGACTATGGCTACACCTTC. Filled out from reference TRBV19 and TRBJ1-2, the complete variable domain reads DGGITQSPKYLFRKEGQNVTLSCEQNLNHDAMYWYRQDPGQGLRLIYYSQIVNDFQKGDIAEGYSVSREKKESFPLTVTSAQKNPTAFYLCASSIWGLDYGYTFGSGTRLTVV.